This TCR beta chain stems from a study of patients and donors after allogeneic stem cell transplantation. TCRdb re-derived calls from the RT-PCR reads in MiXCR, one entry per CDR3 protein. The sample includes roughly 880,000 distinct CDR3 sequences, about a sixth of them seen just once. CDR1 MNHEY and CDR2 SVGEGT come from the germline V gene. The V and J ends lost 10 bases and 4 bases respectively, with 13 bases between them. The CDR3 has 12 residues. Sequencing input: blood, either unsorted or a sorted T cell fraction (not recorded which). The chain is built from TRBV6-2 or TRBV6-3 and TRBJ1-1; D remains ambiguous. The clonotype originates from a human donor who was either an allogeneic HSCT recipient or a stem cell or donor lymphocyte infusion donor (not recorded which). It is not recorded whose cells these are; they may come from a transplant donor. The CDR3 sequence is CATSEAGTEAFF. The CDR3 DNA reads TGTGCCACCTCGGAAGCGGGCACTGAAGCTTTCTTT.